This TCR beta chain was sequenced in a study of metastatic and nonmetastatic thyroid tumors. Background on the study: Repertoires from malignant and benign thyroid patients were compared across blood and tumor or nodule tissue.

Every patient was untreated before thyroid surgery. From the PCR reads, TCRdb re-called clones with MiXCR. Of roughly 18,000 clones listed, about 32% are singletons. The germline gives CDR1 SGHAT, CDR2 FQNNGV. The CDR3 is made up of 15 amino acids. The junction had 8 bases not matched to a gene; V was cut back by 1 base and J by 11 bases. Sequenced material: tumor tissue. The receptor comes from a male donor with papillary thyroid cancer or a benign thyroid nodule (not recorded which). Some clones in this sample may be carry-over from other donors' samples. This sequence joins TRBV11-2 and TRBJ1-6; TRBD1 matches at 7 bases. CDR3 nucleotides: TGTGCCAGCAGCTTAGTCGGCAGGGGGAATGCACCCCTCCACTTT. Its protein product is CASSLVGRGNAPLHF. The variable domain in full, completed from reference TRBV11-2 and TRBJ1-6, reads EAGVAQSPRYKIIEKRQSVAFWCNPISGHATLYWYQQILGQGPKLLIQFQNNGVVDDSQLPKDRFSAERLKGVDSTLKIQPAKLEDSAVYLCASSLVGRGNAPLHFGNGTRLTVT.